This T cell receptor (beta chain) was documented in a study of T cells in Graves' hyperthyroidism and ophthalmopathy. Of note for this clonotype: The antigen is not known.

Findings of the study overall: Blood also carried most thyroid clonotypes expanded above 0.001. A 13 V-J model separated ophthalmopathy from stable hyperthyroidism.

The study included ophthalmopathy patients with Clinical Activity Score at least 3, NOSPECS grade at least 4 and duration under 3 months. RNA transcripts provided the source from which TCR beta CDR3 regions were amplified. First-round RT-PCR targeting the TCR CDR3 was performed with the HTBI primer set. MiXCR, applied by TCRdb to the multiplex PCR reads, yields one record per CDR3 protein. The repertoire holds approximately 410,000 distinct CDR3 sequences, with under 15% as singletons. The length of the CDR3 is 15 residues. Per germline, CDR1 SEHNR and CDR2 FQNEAQ (reference sequence). The J segment lost 6 bases and the V segment lost 4 bases, leaving 9 bases of the junction unmatched.

The chain carries TRBV7-9 and TRBJ2-5; 9 nucleotides match TRBD1. The TCR sequence derives from a man aged 18 to 30 with Graves' ophthalmopathy. The specimen sequenced was blood. CDR3 DNA: TGTGCCAGCAGCTCTGGGACAGGGTCCGTGAAGACCCAGTACTTC. This encodes CASSSGTGSVKTQYF.